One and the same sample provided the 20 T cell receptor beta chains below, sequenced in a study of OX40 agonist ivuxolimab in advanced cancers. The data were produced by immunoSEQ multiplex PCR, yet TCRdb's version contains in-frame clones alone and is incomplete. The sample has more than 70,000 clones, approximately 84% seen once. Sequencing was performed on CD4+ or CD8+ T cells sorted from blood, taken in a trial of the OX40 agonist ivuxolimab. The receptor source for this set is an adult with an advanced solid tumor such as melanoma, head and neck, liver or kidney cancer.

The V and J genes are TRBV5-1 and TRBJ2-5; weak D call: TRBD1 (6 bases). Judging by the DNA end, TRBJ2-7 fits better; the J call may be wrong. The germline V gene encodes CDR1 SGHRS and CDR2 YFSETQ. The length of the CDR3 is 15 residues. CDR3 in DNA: TGCGCCAGCAGCCCAGGGGACGGACGCGCCTACGAGCAGTACTTC. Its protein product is CASSPGDGRAYEQYF.

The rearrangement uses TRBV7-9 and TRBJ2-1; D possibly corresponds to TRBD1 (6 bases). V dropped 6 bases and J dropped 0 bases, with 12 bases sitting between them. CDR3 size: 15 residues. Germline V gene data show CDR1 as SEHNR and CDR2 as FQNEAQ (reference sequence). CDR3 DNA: TGTGCCAGCAGATTTGGACAGAGCTCCTACAATGAGCAGTTCTTC. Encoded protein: CASRFGQSSYNEQFF.

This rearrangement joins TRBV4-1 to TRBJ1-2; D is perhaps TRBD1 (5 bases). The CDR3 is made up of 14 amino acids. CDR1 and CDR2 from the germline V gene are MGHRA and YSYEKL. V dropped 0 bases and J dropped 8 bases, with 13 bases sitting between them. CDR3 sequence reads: CASSQDPRVRGYTF. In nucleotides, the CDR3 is TGCGCCAGCAGCCAAGATCCCAGGGTGCGAGGCTACACCTTC.

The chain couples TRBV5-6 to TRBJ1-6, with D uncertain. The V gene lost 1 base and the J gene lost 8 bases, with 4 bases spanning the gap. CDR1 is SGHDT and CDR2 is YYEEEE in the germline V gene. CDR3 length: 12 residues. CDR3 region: CASSLQYSPLHF. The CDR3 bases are TGTGCCAGCAGCTTGCAGTATTCACCCCTCCACTTT.

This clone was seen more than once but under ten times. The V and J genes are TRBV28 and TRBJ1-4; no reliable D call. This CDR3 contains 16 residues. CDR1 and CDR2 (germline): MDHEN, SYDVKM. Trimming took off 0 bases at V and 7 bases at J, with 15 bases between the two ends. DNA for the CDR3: TGTGCCAGCAGTTTATGGGCGGCTTCTATGGGTGAAAAACTGTTTTTT. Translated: CASSLWAASMGEKLFF.

The CDR3 nucleotides are TGTGCCAGCAGTGCCTCCCCCGACACTGAAGCTTTCTTT. This sequence encodes CASSASPDTEAFF. The genes are TRBV6-4 and TRBJ1-1; D uncertain. The CDR3 has 13 residues. Per germline, CDR1 MRHNA and CDR2 SNTAGT. Trimming shortened V by 4 bases and J by 3 bases, and 9 bases separated the two germline ends.

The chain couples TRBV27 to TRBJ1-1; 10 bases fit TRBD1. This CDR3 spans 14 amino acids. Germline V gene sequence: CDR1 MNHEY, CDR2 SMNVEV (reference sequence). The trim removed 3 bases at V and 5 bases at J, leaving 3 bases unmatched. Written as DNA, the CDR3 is TGTGCCAGCAGTTTGAGGGGACAGGGGACTGAAGCTTTCTTT. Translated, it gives CASSLRGQGTEAFF.

The CDR3 sequence is CASSFGLYDLTDTQYF. Written as DNA, the CDR3 is TGCGCCAGCAGCTTTGGATTATACGACCTCACAGATACGCAGTATTTT. The chain uses TRBV5-1 and TRBJ2-3; D is uncertain. CDR3 length equals 16 residues. Trimming removed 2 bases from V and 2 bases from J, with 15 bases in between. The germline V gene has CDR1 SGHRS and CDR2 YFSETQ.

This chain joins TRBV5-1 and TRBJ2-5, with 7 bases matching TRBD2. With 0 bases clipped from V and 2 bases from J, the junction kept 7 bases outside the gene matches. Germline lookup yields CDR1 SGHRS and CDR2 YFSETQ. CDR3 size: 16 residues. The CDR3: CASSLAAGVSQETQYF. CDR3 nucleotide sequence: TGCGCCAGCAGCTTGGCCGCGGGAGTTAGTCAAGAGACCCAGTACTTC.

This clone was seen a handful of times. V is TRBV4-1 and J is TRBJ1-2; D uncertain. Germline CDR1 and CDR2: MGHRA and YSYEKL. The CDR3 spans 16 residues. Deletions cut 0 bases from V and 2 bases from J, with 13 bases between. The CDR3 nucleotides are TGCGCCAGCAGCCAAGATGGGGAGGGAGGGAACTATGGCTACACCTTC. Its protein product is CASSQDGEGGNYGYTF.

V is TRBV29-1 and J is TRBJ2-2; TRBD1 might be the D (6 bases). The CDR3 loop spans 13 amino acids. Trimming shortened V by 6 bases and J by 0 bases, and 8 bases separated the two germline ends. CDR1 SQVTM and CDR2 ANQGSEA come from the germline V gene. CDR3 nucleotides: TGCAGCGTGGGGACAACGAACACCGGGGAGCTGTTTTTT. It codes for CSVGTTNTGELFF.

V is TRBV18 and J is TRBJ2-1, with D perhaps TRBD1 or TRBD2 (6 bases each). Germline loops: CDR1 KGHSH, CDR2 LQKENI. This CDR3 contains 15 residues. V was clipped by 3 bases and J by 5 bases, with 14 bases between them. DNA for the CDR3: TGTGCCAGCTCACCGGGACGGGGGCCCAACAATGAGCAGTTCTTC. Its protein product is CASSPGRGPNNEQFF.

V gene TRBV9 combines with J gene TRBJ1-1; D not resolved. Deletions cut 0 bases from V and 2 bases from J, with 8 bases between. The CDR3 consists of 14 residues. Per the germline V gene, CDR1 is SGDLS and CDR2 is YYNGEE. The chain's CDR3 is CASSVGVINTEAFF. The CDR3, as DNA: TGTGCCAGCAGCGTAGGGGTCATAAACACTGAAGCTTTCTTT.

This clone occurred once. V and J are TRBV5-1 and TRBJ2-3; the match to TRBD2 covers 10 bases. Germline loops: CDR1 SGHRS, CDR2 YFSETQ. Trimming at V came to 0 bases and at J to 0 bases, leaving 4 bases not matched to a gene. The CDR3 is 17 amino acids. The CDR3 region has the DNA TGCGCCAGCAGCTTGGTTCTAGCGGGGGCAAGCACAGATACGCAGTATTTT. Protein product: CASSLVLAGASTDTQYF.

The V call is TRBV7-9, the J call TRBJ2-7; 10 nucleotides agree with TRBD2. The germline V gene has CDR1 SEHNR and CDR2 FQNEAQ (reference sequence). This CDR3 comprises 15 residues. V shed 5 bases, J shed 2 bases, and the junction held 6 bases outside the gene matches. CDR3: CASSRPSGGAYEQYF. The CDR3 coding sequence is TGTGCCAGCAGCCGACCAAGCGGGGGGGCCTACGAGCAGTACTTC.

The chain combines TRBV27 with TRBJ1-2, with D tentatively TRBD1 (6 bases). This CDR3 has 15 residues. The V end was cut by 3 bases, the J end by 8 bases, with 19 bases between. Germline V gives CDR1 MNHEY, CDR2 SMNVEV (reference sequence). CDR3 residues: CASSFTGSEVGGYTF. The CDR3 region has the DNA TGTGCCAGCAGTTTCACAGGGTCTGAAGTGGGCGGCTACACCTTC.

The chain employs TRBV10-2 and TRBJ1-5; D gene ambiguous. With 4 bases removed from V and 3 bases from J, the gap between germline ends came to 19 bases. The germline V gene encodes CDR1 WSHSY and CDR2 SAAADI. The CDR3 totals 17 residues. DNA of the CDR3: TGCGCCAGCAGTGTGGCAGCGGAGTCCACTCACAATCAGCCCCAGCATTTT. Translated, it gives CASSVAAESTHNQPQHF.

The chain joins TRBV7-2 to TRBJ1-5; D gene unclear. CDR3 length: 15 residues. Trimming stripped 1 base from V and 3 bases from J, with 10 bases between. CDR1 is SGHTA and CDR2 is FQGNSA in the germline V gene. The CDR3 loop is CASSLDGPNNQPQHF. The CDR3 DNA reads TGTGCCAGCAGCTTAGACGGGCCAAACAATCAGCCCCAGCATTTT.

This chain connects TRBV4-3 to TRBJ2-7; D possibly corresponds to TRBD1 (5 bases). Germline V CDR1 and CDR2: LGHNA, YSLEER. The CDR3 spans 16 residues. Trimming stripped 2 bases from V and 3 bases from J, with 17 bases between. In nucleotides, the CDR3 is TGCGCCAGCAGCCAACTATCAGCTAACAGGATCTACGAGCAGTACTTC. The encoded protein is CASSQLSANRIYEQYF.

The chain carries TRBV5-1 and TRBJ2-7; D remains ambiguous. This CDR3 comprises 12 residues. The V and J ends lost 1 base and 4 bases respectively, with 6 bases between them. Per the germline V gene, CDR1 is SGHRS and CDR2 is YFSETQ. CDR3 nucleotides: TGCGCCAGCAGCTTGTCCGGGTACGAGCAGTACTTC. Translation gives CASSLSGYEQYF.